The clone carrying this T cell receptor (beta chain) has a count of ten or more. The record originates from a study of Graves' ophthalmopathy and Graves' hyperthyroidism. Those donors who had ophthalmopathy presented with moderate-to-severe activity, a CAS of ≥3, a NOSPECS of ≥4 and a duration under 3 months. Germline V gives CDR1 SGHAT, CDR2 FQNNGV. There are 15 residues in the CDR3. V was trimmed by 1 base and J by 7 bases, leaving 14 bases between them. RNA served as the template for amplifying TCR beta CDR3 regions. HTBI-primed RT-PCR formed the first round, and a multiplex PCR formed the second. TCRdb reprocessed the multiplex PCR reads with MiXCR, giving one entry per CDR3 protein. The sample lists around 51,000 distinct CDR3 sequences, over 45% occurring once.

This chain connects TRBV11-2 to TRBJ1-5; no clear D gene. The receptor's source is an adult man with Graves' ophthalmopathy. Sequenced material: peripheral blood. The CDR3 nucleotides read TGTGCCAGCAGCTTAGGAGATTCAGGAATGCAGCCCCAGCATTTT. This gives the protein CASSLGDSGMQPQHF.